Reported below is one TCR beta chain. The data belong to a study of blood T cell repertoires in COVID-19. Across the study: The analysed material was cDNA or gDNA that came from T cells, B-cell-depleted T cells, or PBMCs.

Sequenced by immunoSEQ multiplex PCR; TCRdb stores in-frame clones only, minus some. The table records 330,000 or so clones, roughly 90% of them present only once. Enrollment of patients from Seattle took place during active infection, with longitudinal follow-up. The CDR3 length is 15 residues. Germline-derived CDR1 and CDR2 are KGHSH and LQKENI. Trimming shortened V by 3 bases and J by 0 bases, and 9 bases separated the two germline ends. Material: peripheral blood. V gene TRBV18 combines with J gene TRBJ1-3; D not resolved. This receptor was identified in a woman aged 60-75 years with COVID-19, enrolled during active disease. CDR3 DNA sequence: TGTGCCAGCTCACCTGGAGGGAGCTCTGGAAACACCATATATTTT. Translating gives CASSPGGSSGNTIYF.